This T cell receptor (beta chain) is from a study of blood T cells in healthy people across ages. Germline lookup yields CDR1 SNHLY and CDR2 FYNNEI. The CDR3 spans 15 residues. Trimming took 7 bases from V and 0 from J, leaving 13 bases between them. Alongside a J-beta primer mix, a sample-barcoded 5' primer served in a second PCR lasting about 7 to 11 cycles. TCRdb reprocessed the 5' RACE reads with MiXCR, giving one entry per CDR3 protein. The data show 1.5 million or so distinct CDR3 sequences, about 45% seen once. The TCR sequence derives from a woman under 30 in good health. The sequencing sample was made of blood. The V and J genes are TRBV2 and TRBJ2-1; D may match TRBD1 or TRBD2 (5 bases each). Here the CDR3 DNA reads TGTGCCAGCACCGAAGAGGGGAGCTCCTACAATGAGCAGTTCTTC. It is translated as CASTEEGSSYNEQFF.